This T cell receptor (beta chain) comes out of a study of T cell responses to AZD1222 COVID-19 vaccine. Findings and limits, study-wide: Breadth and depth of Spike-specific TCRs rose after two AZD1222 doses.

As to this clone: Antigen: not known. The same CDR3 is also encoded by other DNA sequences in this sample.

The CDR3 sequence is 13 residues long. Between the trimmed V and J ends, which lost 3 bases and 1 base, there was a span of 5 bases. Germline CDR1 reads LGHDT; CDR2 reads YNNKEL (reference sequence). Clones were sequenced by immunoSEQ multiplex PCR, and TCRdb holds only the in-frame ones, with some missing. The sample carries about 150,000 clones, over 75% recorded once. The V and J genes are TRBV3-1 (or the pseudogene TRBV3-2) and TRBJ2-3, with D tentatively TRBD2 (5 bases). The material sequenced was peripheral blood, taken on day 0 of AZD1222 vaccination. The TCR was taken from an adult in good health. CDR3 DNA: TGTGCCAGCAGCCAGAGGGGCACAGATACGCAGTATTTT. Its translation is CASSQRGTDTQYF.